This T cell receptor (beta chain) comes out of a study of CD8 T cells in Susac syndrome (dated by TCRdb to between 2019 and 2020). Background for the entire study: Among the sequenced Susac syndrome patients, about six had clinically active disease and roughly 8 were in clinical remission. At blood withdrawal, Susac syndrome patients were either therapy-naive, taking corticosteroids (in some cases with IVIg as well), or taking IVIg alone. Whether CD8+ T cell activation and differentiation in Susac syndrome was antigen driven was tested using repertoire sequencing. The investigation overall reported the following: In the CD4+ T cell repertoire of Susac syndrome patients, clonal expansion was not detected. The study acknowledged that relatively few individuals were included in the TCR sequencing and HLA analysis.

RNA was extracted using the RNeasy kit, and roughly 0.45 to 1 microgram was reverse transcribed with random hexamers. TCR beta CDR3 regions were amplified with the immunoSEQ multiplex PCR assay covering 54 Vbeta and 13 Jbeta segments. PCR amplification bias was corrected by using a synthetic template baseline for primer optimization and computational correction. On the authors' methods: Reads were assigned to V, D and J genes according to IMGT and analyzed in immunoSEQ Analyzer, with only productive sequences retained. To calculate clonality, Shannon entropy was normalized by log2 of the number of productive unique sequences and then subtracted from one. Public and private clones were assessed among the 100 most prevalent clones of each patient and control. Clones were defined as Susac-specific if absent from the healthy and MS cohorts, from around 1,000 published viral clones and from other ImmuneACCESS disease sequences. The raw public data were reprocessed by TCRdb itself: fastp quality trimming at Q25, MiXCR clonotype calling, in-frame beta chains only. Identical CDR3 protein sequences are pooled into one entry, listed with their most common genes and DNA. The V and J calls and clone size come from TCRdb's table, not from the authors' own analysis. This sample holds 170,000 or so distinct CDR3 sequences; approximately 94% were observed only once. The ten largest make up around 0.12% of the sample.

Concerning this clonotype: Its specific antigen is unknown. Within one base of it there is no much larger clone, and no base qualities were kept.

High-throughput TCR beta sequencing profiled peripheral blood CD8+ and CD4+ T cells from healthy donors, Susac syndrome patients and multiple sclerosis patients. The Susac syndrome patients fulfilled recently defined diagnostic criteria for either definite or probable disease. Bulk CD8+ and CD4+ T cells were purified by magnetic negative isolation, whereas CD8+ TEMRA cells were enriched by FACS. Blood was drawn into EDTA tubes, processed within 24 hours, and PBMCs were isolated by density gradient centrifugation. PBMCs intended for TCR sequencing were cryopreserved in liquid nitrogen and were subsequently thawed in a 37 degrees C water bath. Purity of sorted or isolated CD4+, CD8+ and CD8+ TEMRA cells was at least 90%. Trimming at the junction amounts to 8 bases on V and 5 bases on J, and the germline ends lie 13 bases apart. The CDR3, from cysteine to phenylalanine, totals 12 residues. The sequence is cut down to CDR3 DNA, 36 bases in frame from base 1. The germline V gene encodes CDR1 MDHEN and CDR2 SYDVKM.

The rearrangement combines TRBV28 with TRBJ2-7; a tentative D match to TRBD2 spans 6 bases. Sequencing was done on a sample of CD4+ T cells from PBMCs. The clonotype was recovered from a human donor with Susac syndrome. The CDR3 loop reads CASRGNQNEQYF. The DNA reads TGTGCCAGCCGGGGGAATCAGAACGAGCAGTACTTC.